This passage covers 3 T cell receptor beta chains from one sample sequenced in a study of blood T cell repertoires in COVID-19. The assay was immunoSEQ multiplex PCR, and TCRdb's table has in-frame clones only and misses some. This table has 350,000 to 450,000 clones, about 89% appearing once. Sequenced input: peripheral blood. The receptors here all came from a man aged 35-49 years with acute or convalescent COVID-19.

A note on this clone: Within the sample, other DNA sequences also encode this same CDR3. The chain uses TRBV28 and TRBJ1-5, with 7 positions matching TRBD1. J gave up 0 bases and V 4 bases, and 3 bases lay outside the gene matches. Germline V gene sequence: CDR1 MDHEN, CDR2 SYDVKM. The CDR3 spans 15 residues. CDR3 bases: TGTGCCAGCAGTTCAGACAGGGTTAGCAATCAGCCCCAGCATTTT. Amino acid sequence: CASSSDRVSNQPQHF.

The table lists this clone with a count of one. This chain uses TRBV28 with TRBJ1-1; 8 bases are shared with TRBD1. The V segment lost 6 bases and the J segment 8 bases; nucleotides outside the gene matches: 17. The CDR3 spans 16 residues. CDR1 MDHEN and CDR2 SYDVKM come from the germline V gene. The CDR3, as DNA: TGTGCCAGCAGACCACGGGCCCAGGGGGCCCTTTTAGAAGCTTTCTTT. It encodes CASRPRAQGALLEAFF.

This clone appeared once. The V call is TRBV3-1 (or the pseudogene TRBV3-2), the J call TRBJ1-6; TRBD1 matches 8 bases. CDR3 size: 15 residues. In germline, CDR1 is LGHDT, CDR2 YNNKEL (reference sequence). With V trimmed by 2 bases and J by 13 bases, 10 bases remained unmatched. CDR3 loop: CASSQRTGSTGPLHF. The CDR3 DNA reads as TGTGCCAGCAGCCAACGGACAGGGTCTACGGGTCCCCTCCACTTT.